The clone carrying this T cell receptor beta chain was observed many times. Each cDNA molecule in the library carried unique molecular identifiers. Via MiXCR, TCRdb re-called the RACE reads, giving one row per CDR3 protein. This sample carries around 76,000 distinct CDR3 sequences, 12% of them seen once, and the ten largest clones take roughly 4%. The time point was: patch test 1, 2 weeks after DPC sensitization. Treatment of the sample: therapeutic diphenylcyclopropenone sensitization with weekly scalp DPC. This record comes from a study of human T cells and chemical hapten exposure. Study as a whole: DPC 0.01% went on the upper back by patch test, with reading at 6 days. Small volume differences among pooled libraries mainly caused per-sample TCR yield variation.

The CDR3 length is 19 residues. Germline-derived CDR1 and CDR2 are SGHRS and YFSETQ. The ends lost 2 bases at V and 0 bases at J; junction bases unmatched: 17. The source of this sequence is a woman aged 60-75 years with alopecia areata. Some clones in this sample may be carry-over from other donors' samples. Here the sequenced sample was whole blood, taken in connection with sensitization to the hapten diphenylcyclopropenone (DPC). The chain has TRBV5-1 and TRBJ2-7; 7 nucleotides line up with TRBD2. The CDR3 loop is CASSFGGRDSDRTSYEQYF. DNA of the CDR3: TGCGCCAGCAGCTTCGGAGGGAGGGATTCGGACCGCACCTCCTACGAGCAGTACTTC.